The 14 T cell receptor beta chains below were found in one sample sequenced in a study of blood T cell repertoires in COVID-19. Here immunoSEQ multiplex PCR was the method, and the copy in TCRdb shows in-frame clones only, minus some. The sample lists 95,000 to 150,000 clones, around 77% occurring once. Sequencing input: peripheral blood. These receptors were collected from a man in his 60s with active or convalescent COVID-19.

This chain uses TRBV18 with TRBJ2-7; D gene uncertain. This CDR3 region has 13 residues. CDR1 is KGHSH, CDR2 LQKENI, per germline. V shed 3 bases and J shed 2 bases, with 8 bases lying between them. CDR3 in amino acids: CASSPKTAYEQYF. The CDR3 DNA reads TGTGCCAGCTCACCCAAAACGGCCTACGAGCAGTACTTC.

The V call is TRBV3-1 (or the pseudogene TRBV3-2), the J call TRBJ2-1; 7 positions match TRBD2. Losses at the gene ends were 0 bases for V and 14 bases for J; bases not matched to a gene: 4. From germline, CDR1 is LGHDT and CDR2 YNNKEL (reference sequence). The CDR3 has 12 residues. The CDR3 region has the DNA TGTGCCAGCAGCCAAGATCGGACTAGAAAGTTCTTC. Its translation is CASSQDRTRKFF.

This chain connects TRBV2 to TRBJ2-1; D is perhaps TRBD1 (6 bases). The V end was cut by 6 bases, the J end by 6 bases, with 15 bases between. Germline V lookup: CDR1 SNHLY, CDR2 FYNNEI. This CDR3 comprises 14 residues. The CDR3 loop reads CASSQDSSSNEQFF. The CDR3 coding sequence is TGTGCCAGCAGCCAGGACAGTTCCAGCAATGAGCAGTTCTTC.

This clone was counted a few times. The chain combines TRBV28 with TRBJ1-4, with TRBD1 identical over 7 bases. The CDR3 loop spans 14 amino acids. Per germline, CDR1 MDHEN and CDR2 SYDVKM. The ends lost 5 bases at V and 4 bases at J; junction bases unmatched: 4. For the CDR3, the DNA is TGTGCCAGCAGTCGACAGGGCGATAATGAAAAACTGTTTTTT. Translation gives CASSRQGDNEKLFF. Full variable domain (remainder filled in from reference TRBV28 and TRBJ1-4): DVKVTQSSRYLVKRTGEKVFLECVQDMDHENMFWYRQDPGLGLRLIYFSYDVKMKEKGDIPEGYSVSREKKERFSLILESASTNQTSMYLCASSRQGDNEKLFFGSGTQLSVL.

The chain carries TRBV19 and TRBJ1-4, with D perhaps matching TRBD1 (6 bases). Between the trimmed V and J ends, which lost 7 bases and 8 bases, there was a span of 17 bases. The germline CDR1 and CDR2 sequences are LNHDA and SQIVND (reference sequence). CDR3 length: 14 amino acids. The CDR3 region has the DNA TGTGCCAGTACCCCGAGGAGAGGGGGAGAAAAACTGTTTTTT. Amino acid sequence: CASTPRRGGEKLFF.

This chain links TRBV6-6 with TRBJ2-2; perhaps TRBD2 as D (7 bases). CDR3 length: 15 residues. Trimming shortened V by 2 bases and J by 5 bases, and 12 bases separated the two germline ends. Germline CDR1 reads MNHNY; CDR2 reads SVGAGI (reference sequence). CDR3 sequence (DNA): TGTGCCAGCAGTTACGGCAGGGGAGGGACCGGGGAGCTGTTTTTT. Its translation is CASSYGRGGTGELFF.

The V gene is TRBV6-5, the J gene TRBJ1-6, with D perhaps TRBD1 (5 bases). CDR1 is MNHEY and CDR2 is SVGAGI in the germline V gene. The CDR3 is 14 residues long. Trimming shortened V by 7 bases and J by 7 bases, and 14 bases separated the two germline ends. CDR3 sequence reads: CASTLRRQNSPLHF. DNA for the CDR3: TGTGCCAGCACCCTCCGCCGACAGAATTCACCCCTCCACTTT.

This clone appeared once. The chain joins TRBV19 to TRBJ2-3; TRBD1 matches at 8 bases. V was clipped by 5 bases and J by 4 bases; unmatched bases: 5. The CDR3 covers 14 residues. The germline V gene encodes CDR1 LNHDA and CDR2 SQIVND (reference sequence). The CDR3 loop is CASSAGQGPDTQYF. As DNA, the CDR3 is TGTGCCAGTAGTGCCGGACAGGGTCCAGATACGCAGTATTTT.

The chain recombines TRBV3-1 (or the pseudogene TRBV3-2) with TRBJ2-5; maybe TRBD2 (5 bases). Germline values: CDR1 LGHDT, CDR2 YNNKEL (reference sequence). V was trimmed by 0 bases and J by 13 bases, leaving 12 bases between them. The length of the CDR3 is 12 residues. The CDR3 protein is CASSQDHRRGYF. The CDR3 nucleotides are TGTGCCAGCAGCCAAGATCACCGCCGGGGGTACTTC.

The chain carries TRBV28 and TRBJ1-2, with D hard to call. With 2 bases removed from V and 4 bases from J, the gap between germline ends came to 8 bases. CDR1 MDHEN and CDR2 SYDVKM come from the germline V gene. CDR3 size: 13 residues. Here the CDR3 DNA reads TGTGCCAGCAGTTTAAGAGAGTCCTATGGCTACACCTTC. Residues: CASSLRESYGYTF.

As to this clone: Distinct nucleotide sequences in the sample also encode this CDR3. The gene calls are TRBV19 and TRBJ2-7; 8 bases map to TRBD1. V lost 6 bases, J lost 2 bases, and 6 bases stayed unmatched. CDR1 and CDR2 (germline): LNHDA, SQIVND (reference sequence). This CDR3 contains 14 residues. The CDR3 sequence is CASSPGTGPYEQYF. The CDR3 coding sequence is TGTGCCAGTAGCCCCGGGACAGGTCCCTACGAGCAGTACTTC. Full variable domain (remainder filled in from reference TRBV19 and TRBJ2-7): DGGITQSPKYLFRKEGQNVTLSCEQNLNHDAMYWYRQDPGQGLRLIYYSQIVNDFQKGDIAEGYSVSREKKESFPLTVTSAQKNPTAFYLCASSPGTGPYEQYFGPGTRLTVT.

CDR3 bases: TGTGCCAGCAGGAGGGTGGGGAACACTGAAGCTTTCTTT. Its translation is CASRRVGNTEAFF. The V call is TRBV12-3 or TRBV12-4, the J call TRBJ1-1; the D is unclear. The CDR3 runs to 13 residues. The V end lost 6 bases, the J end lost 1 base, and 9 bases lay between the germline ends.

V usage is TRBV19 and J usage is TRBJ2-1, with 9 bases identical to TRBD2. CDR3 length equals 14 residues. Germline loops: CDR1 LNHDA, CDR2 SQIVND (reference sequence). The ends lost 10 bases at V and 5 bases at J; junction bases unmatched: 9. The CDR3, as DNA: TGTGCCACAAGTAGCGGGAGTGCCGACAATGAGCAGTTCTTC. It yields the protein CATSSGSADNEQFF.

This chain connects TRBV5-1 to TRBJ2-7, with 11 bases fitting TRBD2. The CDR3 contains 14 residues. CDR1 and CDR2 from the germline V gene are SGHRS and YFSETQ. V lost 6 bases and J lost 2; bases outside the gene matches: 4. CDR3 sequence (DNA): TGCGCCAGCACCGGGACTAGCGGTGCCTACGAGCAGTACTTC. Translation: CASTGTSGAYEQYF. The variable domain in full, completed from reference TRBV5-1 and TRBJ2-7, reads KAGVTQTPRYLIKTRGQQVTLSCSPISGHRSVSWYQQTPGQGLQFLFEYFSETQRNKGNFPGRFSGRQFSNSRSEMNVSTLELGDSALYLCASTGTSGAYEQYFGPGTRLTVT.